This passage covers 16 T cell receptor beta chains from one sample sequenced in a study of blood T cell repertoires in COVID-19. TCRdb's copy holds only in-frame clones and misses some; the assay was immunoSEQ multiplex PCR. The sample lists about 130,000 clones; approximately 83% were seen once. Sequencing was performed on peripheral blood. The source of these receptors is a woman between 50 and 59 years old who had recovered from COVID-19.

This chain links TRBV7-3 with TRBJ2-5, with D possibly being TRBD1 (5 bases). Trimming removed 5 bases at V and 7 bases at J, with 14 bases between. This CDR3 spans 13 amino acids. The germline gives CDR1 SGHTA, CDR2 FQGTGA. DNA for the CDR3: TGTGCCAGCAGCCCCCAGGTCCAGGGGACCCAGTACTTC. Protein sequence: CASSPQVQGTQYF.

This rearrangement joins TRBV20-1 to TRBJ2-5; D ambiguous. This CDR3 comprises 11 residues. In germline, CDR1 is DFQATT, CDR2 SNEGSKA (reference sequence). Deletions cut 5 bases from V and 3 bases from J, with 7 bases between. The DNA for the CDR3 is TGCAGTGCTGGTTACAAAGAGACCCAGTACTTC. The encoded protein is CSAGYKETQYF.

V and J are TRBV10-2 and TRBJ1-1, with D perhaps matching TRBD1 (5 bases). The CDR3 totals 16 residues. V lost 1 base and J 1 base, leaving 13 bases between the germline ends. Germline lookup yields CDR1 WSHSY and CDR2 SAAADI. The CDR3 protein is CASSEFAVRANTEAFF. The CDR3 nucleotides are TGCGCCAGCAGTGAGTTTGCGGTCAGGGCGAACACTGAAGCTTTCTTT.

The genes are TRBV12-3 or TRBV12-4 and TRBJ1-1; no clear D. The CDR3 has 13 residues. V lost 1 base and J 11 bases, leaving 14 bases between the germline ends. The CDR3 here is CASSLVDRQVAFF. The CDR3 coding sequence is TGTGCCAGCAGTTTAGTAGATAGGCAGGTCGCTTTCTTT.

The chain joins TRBV9 to TRBJ2-2; TRBD2 agrees at 10 bases. Germline CDR1 is SGDLS and CDR2 is YYNGEE. V dropped 0 bases and J dropped 1; count of bases not matched to a gene: 0. This CDR3 contains 16 residues. The CDR3, as DNA: TGTGCCAGCAGCGTAGTAGCGGGGGGGAACACCGGGGAGCTGTTTTTT. Residues: CASSVVAGGNTGELFF.

The chain joins TRBV9 to TRBJ2-5, with 12 bases lining up with TRBD2. CDR3 size: 16 residues. The germline V gene has CDR1 SGDLS and CDR2 YYNGEE. Trimming took 4 bases from V and 4 from J; bases not matched to a gene: 8. This chain's CDR3 is CASSSLAGGGLETQYF. The DNA for the CDR3 is TGTGCCAGCAGCTCGCTAGCGGGGGGGGGTCTAGAGACCCAGTACTTC.

V gene TRBV5-1 combines with J gene TRBJ1-1, with D uncertain. Germline CDR1 SGHRS, CDR2 YFSETQ. With 0 bases removed from V and 0 bases from J, the gap between germline ends came to 6 bases. The CDR3 is made up of 14 amino acids. CDR3 nucleotide sequence: TGCGCCAGCAGCTTGGACAGAATGAACACTGAAGCTTTCTTT. Protein: CASSLDRMNTEAFF.

The rearrangement uses TRBV18 and TRBJ1-2; TRBD1 aligns across 9 bases. In germline, CDR1 is KGHSH, CDR2 LQKENI. This CDR3 region has 18 residues. The V gene end was trimmed by 3 bases and the J gene end by 0 bases; junction bases not matched to a gene: 11. The CDR3 protein is CASSPGGTGKSSNYGYTF. The CDR3 nucleotides read TGTGCCAGCTCACCGGGCGGGACAGGGAAATCCTCTAACTATGGCTACACCTTC.

The rearrangement joins TRBV7-8 to TRBJ2-5, with D perhaps matching TRBD2 (6 bases). The germline gives CDR1 SGHVS, CDR2 FQNEAQ. The CDR3 has 14 residues. Between the trimmed V and J ends, which lost 5 bases and 0 bases, there was a span of 10 bases. The CDR3 is CASSRGDYQETQYF. The CDR3 nucleotides are TGTGCCAGCAGCCGTGGGGACTACCAAGAGACCCAGTACTTC.

This clone was seen once. The chain is built from TRBV5-5 and TRBJ2-7, with a possible D match to TRBD1 (6 bases). Germline values: CDR1 SGHKS, CDR2 YYEKEE (reference sequence). Deletions cut 4 bases from V and 3 bases from J, with 17 bases between. The CDR3 is 15 residues long. The chain's CDR3 is CASSASPQGLYEQYF. The CDR3 nucleotides read TGTGCCAGCAGCGCCAGCCCACAGGGTCTCTACGAGCAGTACTTC.

The chain carries TRBV5-4 and TRBJ1-3; 9 bases agree with TRBD1. There are 15 residues in the CDR3. V was pared by 4 bases and J by 4 bases, with 6 bases of the junction left unmatched. CDR1 and CDR2 from the germline V gene are SGHNT and YYREEE (reference sequence). The CDR3 region is CASSNLQGAGNTIYF. The CDR3 nucleotides are TGTGCCAGCAGCAACCTACAGGGGGCCGGAAACACCATATATTTT.

For the CDR3, the DNA is TGTGCCAGCAGCTCCAGGACAGGGACCGAAGCTTTCTTT. Translating gives CASSSRTGTEAFF. The V gene is TRBV7-2, the J gene TRBJ1-1; 8 nucleotides line up with TRBD1. The trim removed 4 bases at V and 8 bases at J, leaving 6 bases unmatched. Germline CDR1 and CDR2: SGHTA and FQGNSA. The CDR3 consists of 13 residues.

This chain joins TRBV19 and TRBJ1-2; D perhaps matches TRBD1 (6 bases). Germline V gives CDR1 LNHDA, CDR2 SQIVND (reference sequence). V shed 7 bases and J shed 2 bases, with 20 bases lying between them. The CDR3 extends over 16 amino acids. The CDR3 loop is CASIGMGTPRNYGYTF. The CDR3 DNA follows: TGTGCCAGTATCGGAATGGGGACACCCAGAAACTATGGCTACACCTTC.

V usage is TRBV4-1 and J usage is TRBJ1-2; D remains unclear. CDR3 length equals 14 residues. Germline values: CDR1 MGHRA, CDR2 YSYEKL. Between the trimmed V and J ends, which lost 4 bases and 2 bases, there was a span of 11 bases. CDR3 amino acids: CASSLPGSNYGYTF. CDR3 nucleotide sequence: TGCGCCAGCAGCCTGCCAGGCAGCAACTATGGCTACACCTTC.

The V and J genes are TRBV5-1 and TRBJ2-3; 10 bases are shared with TRBD1. CDR1 and CDR2 from the germline V gene are SGHRS and YFSETQ. The CDR3 consists of 14 residues. V was clipped by 7 bases and J by 4 bases; unmatched bases: 6. CDR3 in amino acids: CASGQGGMADTQYF. The CDR3 bases are TGCGCCAGCGGACAGGGGGGGATGGCAGATACGCAGTATTTT.

The chain joins TRBV4-1 to TRBJ2-3, with 10 bases fitting TRBD2. Germline V gives CDR1 MGHRA, CDR2 YSYEKL. The V and J ends lost 1 base and 2 bases, in that order; junction bases with no gene match: 3. This CDR3 comprises 16 residues. The CDR3 spells CASSQGSGGVTDTQYF. CDR3 bases: TGCGCCAGCAGCCAAGGGAGCGGGGGGGTCACAGATACGCAGTATTTT.